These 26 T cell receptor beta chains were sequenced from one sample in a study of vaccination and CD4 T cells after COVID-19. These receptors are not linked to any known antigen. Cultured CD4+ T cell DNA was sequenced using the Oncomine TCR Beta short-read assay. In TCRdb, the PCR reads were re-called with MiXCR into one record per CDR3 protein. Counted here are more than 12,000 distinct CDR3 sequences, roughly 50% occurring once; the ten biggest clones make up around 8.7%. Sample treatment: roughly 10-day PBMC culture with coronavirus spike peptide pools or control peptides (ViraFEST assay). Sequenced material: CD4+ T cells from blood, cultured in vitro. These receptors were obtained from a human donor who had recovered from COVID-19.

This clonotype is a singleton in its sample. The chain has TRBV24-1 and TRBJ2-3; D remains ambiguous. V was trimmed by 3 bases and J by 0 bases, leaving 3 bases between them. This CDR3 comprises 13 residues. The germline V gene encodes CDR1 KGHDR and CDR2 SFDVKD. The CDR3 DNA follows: TGTGCCACCAGTGATATTAGCACAGATACGCAGTATTTT. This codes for CATSDISTDTQYF.

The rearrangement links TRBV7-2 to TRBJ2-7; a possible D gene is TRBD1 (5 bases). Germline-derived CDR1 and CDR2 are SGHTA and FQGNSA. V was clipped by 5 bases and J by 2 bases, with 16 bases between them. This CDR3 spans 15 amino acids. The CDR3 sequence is CASSVDPGNPYEQYF. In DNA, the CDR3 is TGTGCCAGCAGCGTGGACCCAGGGAACCCCTACGAGCAGTACTTC.

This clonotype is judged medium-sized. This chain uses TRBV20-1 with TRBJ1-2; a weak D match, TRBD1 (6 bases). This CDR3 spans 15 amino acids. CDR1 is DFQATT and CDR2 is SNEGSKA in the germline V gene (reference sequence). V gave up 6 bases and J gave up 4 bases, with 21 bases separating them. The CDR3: CSASDNRVSLYGYTF. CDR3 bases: TGCAGTGCATCCGATAACAGGGTATCCCTCTATGGCTACACCTTC.

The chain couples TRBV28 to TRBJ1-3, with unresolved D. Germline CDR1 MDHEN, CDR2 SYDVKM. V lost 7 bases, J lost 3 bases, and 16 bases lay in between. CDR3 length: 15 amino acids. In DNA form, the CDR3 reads TGTGCCAGCACCTACCACGGGGTGGGTGGAAACACCATATATTTT. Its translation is CASTYHGVGGNTIYF.

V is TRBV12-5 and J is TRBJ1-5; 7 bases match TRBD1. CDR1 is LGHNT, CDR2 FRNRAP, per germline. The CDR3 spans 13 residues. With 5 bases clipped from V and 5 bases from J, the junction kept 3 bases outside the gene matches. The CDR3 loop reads CASGQTGDQPQHF. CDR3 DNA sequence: TGTGCTAGTGGTCAAACAGGGGATCAGCCCCAGCATTTT.

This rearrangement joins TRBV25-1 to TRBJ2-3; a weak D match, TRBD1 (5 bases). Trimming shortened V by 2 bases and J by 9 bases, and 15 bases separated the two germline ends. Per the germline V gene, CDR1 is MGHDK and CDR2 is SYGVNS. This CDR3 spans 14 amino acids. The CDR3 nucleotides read TGTGCCAGCAGTGAAAGTGCAGGGTCCCTAACGCAGTATTTT. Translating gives CASSESAGSLTQYF. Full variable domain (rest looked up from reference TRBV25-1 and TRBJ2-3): EADIYQTPRYLVIGTGKKITLECSQTMGHDKMYWYQQDPGMELHLIHYSYGVNSTEKGDLSSESTVSRIRTEHFPLTLESARPSHTSQYLCASSESAGSLTQYFGPGTRLTVL.

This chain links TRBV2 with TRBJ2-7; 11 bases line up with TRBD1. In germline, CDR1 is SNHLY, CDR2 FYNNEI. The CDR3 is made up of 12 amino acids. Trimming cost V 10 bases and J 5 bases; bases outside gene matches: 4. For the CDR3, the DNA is TGTGCCACCGGGACAGGGGGAAACGAGCAGTACTTC. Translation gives CATGTGGNEQYF.

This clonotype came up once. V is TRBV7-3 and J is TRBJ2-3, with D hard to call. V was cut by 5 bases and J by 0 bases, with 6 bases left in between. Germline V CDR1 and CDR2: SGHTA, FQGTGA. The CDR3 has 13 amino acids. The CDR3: CASSLSSTDTQYF. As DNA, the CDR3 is TGTGCCAGCAGCCTATCTAGCACAGATACGCAGTATTTT.

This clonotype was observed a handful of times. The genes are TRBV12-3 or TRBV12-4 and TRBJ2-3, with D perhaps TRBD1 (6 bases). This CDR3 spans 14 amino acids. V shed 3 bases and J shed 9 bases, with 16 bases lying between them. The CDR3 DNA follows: TGTGCCAGCAGTTTTTCAGGGACACTAGGGACGCAGTATTTT. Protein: CASSFSGTLGTQYF.

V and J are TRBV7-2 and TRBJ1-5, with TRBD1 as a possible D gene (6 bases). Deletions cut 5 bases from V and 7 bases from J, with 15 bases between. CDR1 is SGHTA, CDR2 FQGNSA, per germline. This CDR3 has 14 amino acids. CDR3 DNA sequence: TGTGCCAGCAGCCCCCCCGGGACAAAGCAGCCCCAGCATTTT. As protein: CASSPPGTKQPQHF.

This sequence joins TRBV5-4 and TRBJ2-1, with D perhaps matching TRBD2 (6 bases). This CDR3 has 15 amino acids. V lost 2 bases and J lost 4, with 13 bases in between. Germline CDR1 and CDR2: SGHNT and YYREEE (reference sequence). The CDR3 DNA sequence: TGTGCCAGCAGCTTCCCGGGACTCGATTACAATGAGCAGTTCTTC. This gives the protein CASSFPGLDYNEQFF.

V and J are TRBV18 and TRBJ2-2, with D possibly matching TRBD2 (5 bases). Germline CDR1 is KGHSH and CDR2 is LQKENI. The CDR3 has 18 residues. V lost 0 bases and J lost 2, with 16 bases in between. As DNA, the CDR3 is TGTGCCAGCTCACCACCGAAGGGCTCGGGGATAAACACCGGGGAGCTGTTTTTT. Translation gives CASSPPKGSGINTGELFF.

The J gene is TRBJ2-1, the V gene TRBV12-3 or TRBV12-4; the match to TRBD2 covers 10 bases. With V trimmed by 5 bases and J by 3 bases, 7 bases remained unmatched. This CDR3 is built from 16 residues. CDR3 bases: TGTGCCAGCAGTCACGATGGACTAGCGGTCTACAATGAGCAGTTCTTC. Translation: CASSHDGLAVYNEQFF.

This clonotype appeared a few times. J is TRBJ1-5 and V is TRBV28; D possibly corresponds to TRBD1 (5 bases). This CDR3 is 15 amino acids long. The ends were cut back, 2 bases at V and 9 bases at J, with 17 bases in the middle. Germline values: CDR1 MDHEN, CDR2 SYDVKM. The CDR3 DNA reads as TGTGCCAGCAGTTTACGGAGACCGGGTACAGGGCCCCAGCATTTT. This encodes CASSLRRPGTGPQHF. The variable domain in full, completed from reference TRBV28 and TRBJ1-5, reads DVKVTQSSRYLVKRTGEKVFLECVQDMDHENMFWYRQDPGLGLRLIYFSYDVKMKEKGDIPEGYSVSREKKERFSLILESASTNQTSMYLCASSLRRPGTGPQHFGDGTRLSIL.

CDR3: CSARDPGGLAVYNEQFF. The CDR3 nucleotides are TGCAGTGCTAGAGATCCGGGAGGACTAGCGGTTTACAATGAGCAGTTCTTC. The chain is built from TRBV20-1 and TRBJ2-1; 10 bases align to TRBD2. With 0 bases clipped from V and 4 bases from J, the junction kept 9 bases outside the gene matches. Germline V gene sequence: CDR1 DFQATT, CDR2 SNEGSKA (reference sequence). The CDR3 is made up of 17 amino acids.

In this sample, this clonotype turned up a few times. CDR3 sequence (DNA): TGTGCCTGGACCAGTCGGAACAGCTATAATTCACCCCTCCACTTT. It specifies CAWTSRNSYNSPLHF. The V and J genes are TRBV30 and TRBJ1-6; unclear D gene. This CDR3 region has 15 residues. V was trimmed by 4 bases and J by 3 bases, leaving 13 bases between them. CDR1 is GTSNPN, CDR2 SVGIG, per germline (reference sequence).

The CDR3, as DNA: TGTGCCTGGGGGCGGGACAGCACCTACGAGCAGTACTTC. Residues: CAWGRDSTYEQYF. The chain recombines TRBV30 with TRBJ2-7; a weak D match, TRBD1 (7 bases). Deletions cut 5 bases from V and 2 bases from J, with 13 bases between. The CDR3 runs 13 residues. Germline V gene lookup returns CDR1 GTSNPN and CDR2 SVGIG (reference sequence). Complete variable domain (other parts from reference TRBV30 and TRBJ2-7): SQTIHQWPATLVQPVGSPLSLECTVEGTSNPNLYWYRQAAGRGLQLLFYSVGIGQISSEVPQNLSASRPQDRQFILSSKKLLLSDSGFYLCAWGRDSTYEQYFGPGTRLTVT.

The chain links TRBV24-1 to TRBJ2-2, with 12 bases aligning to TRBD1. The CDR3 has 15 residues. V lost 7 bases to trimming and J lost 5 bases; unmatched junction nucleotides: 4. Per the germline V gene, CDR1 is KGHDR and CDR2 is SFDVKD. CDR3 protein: CATSGTGGYTGELFF. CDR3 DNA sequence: TGTGCCACCAGCGGGACAGGGGGCTATACCGGGGAGCTGTTTTTT.

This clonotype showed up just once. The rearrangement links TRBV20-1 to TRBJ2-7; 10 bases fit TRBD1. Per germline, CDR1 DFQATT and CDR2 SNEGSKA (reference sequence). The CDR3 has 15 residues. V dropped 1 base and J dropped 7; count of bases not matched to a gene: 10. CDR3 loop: CSARGRTGGSGEQYF. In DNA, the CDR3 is TGCAGTGCTAGAGGGAGGACAGGGGGGTCGGGGGAGCAGTACTTC.

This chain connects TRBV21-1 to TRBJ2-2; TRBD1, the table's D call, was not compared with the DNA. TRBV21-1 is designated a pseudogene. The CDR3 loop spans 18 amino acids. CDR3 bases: TGTGCCAGCAGCAAAGCTTTTGGAGGGGGCGTAGGGACCGGGGAGCTGTTTTTT. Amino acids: CASSKAFGGGVGTGELFF.

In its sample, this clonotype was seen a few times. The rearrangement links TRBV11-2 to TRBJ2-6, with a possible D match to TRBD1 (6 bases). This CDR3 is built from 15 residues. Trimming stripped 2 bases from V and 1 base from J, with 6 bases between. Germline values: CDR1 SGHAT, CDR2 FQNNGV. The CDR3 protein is CASSLQGSGANVLTF. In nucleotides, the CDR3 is TGTGCCAGCAGCTTACAGGGGTCTGGGGCCAACGTCCTGACTTTC.

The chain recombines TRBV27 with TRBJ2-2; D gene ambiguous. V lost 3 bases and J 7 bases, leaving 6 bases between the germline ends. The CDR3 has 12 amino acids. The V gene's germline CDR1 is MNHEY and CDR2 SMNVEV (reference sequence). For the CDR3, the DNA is TGTGCCAGCAGTTTCCGATACGGGGAGCTGTTTTTT. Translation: CASSFRYGELFF.

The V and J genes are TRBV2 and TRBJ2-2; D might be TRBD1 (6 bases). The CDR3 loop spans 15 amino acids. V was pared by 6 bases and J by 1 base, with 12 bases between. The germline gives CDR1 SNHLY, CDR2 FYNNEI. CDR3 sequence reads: CASRRTDKNTGELFF. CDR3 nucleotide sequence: TGTGCCAGCAGGCGGACAGATAAGAACACCGGGGAGCTGTTTTTT.

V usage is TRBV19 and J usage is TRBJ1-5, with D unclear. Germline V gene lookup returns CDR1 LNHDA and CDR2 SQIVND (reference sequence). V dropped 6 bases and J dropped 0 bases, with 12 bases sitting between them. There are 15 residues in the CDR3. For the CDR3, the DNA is TGTGCCAGTAGACCGATCACGATTAGCAATCAGCCCCAGCATTTT. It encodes CASRPITISNQPQHF.

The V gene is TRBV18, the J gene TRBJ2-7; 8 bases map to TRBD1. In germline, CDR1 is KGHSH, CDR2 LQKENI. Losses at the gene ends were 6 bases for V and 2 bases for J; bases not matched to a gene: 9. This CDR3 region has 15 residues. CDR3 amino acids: CASSPDRVTPYEQYF. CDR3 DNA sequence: TGTGCCAGCTCCCCGGACAGGGTCACACCCTACGAGCAGTACTTC.

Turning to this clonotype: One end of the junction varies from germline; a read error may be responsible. The CDR3, as DNA: TGTGCCACCAGCAGAGATTTGGGGGGGACTGAAGCTCTCTTT. It codes for CATSRDLGGTEALF. The V call is TRBV15, the J call TRBJ1-1, with a weak D call TRBD1 (5 bases). The CDR3 is 14 amino acids. The germline V gene encodes CDR1 LNHNV and CDR2 YYDKDF (reference sequence).